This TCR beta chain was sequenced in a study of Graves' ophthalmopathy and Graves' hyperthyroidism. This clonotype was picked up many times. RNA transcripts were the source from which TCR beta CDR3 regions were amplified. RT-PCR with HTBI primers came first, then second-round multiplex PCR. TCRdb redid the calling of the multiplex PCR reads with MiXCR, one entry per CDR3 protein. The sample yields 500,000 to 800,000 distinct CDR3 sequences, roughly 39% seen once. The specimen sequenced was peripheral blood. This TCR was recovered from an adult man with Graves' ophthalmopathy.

CDR3 sequence (DNA): TGCAGTGCTAGAGGTGACAGGGAGACCTACGAGCAGTACTTC. Protein: CSARGDRETYEQYF. This sequence joins TRBV20-1 and TRBJ2-7; 7 nucleotides agree with TRBD1. CDR3 length equals 14 residues. After removal of 1 base from V and 2 bases from J, the junction contained 5 bases not matched to a gene. The V gene's germline CDR1 is DFQATT and CDR2 SNEGSKA (reference sequence).